The source of this TCR beta chain is a study of a mutant IDH1 vaccine in newly diagnosed glioma. Study-wide results and caveats: Pseudoprogression showed no apparent link to changes in top peripheral T cell clonotypes.

A word on this clone: Its antigen is not identified.

The time point denotes: baseline, week 1 (first vaccination visit). Stated treatment: pre-vaccination baseline after standard-of-care therapy. The donor cohort comprised cases of new WHO grade 3 or 4 IDH1-mutant, ATRX-lost astrocytoma. Generated by immunoSEQ multiplex PCR, the TCRdb table keeps only in-frame clones and is missing some. The data contain 98,000 or so clones, over 85% of them singletons. CDR1 and CDR2 (germline): SGHAT, FQNNGV. The V and J ends lost 8 bases and 14 bases respectively, with 13 bases between them. CDR3 length: 11 amino acids. This sequence was found in a woman in her forties or fifties with glioma. The chain joins TRBV11-2 to TRBJ1-6; D may be TRBD1 (5 bases). This specimen was PBMCs, taken from a glioma patient treated with radiotherapy, temozolomide or both. The CDR3 reads CASRSGGSLHF. In DNA form, the CDR3 reads TGTGCCAGCCGATCGGGGGGTTCCCTCCACTTT.